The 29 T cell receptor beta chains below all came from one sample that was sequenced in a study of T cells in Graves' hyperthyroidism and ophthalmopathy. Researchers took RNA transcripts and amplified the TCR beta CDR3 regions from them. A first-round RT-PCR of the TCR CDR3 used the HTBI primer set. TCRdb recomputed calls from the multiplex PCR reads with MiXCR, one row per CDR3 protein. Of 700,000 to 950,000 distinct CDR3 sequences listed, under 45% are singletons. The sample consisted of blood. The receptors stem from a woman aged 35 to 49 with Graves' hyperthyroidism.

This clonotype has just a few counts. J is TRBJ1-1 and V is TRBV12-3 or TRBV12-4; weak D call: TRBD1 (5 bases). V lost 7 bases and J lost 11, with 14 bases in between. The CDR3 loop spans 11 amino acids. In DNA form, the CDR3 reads TGTGCCAGCACCCTGGGGGTTTTGGCTTTCTTT. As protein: CASTLGVLAFF.

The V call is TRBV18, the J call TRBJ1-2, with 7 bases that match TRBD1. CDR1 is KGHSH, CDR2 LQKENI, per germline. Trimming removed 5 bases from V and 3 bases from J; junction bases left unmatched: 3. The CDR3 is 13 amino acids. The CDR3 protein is CASSDREDYGYTF. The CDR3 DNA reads TGTGCCAGCTCAGACAGGGAGGACTATGGCTACACCTTC. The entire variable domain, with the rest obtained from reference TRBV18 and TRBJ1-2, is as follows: NAGVMQNPRHLVRRRGQEARLRCSPMKGHSHVYWYRQLPEEGLKFMVYLQKENIIDESGMPKERFSAEFPKEGPSILRIQQVVRGDSAAYFCASSDREDYGYTFGSGTRLTVV.

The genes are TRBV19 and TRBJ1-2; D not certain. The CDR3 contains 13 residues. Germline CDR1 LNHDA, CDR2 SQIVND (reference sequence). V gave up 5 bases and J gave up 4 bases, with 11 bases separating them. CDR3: CASSASSGYGYTF. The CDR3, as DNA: TGTGCCAGTAGTGCCTCTTCGGGCTATGGCTACACCTTC.

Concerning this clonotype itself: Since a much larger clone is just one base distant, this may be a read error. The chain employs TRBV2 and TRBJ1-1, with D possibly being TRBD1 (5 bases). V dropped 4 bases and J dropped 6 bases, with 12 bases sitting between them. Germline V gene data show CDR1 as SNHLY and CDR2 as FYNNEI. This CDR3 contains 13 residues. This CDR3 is CASSVSGYPEAFF. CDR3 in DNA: TGTGCCAGCAGTGTTTCAGGGTACCCTGAAGCTTTCTTT.

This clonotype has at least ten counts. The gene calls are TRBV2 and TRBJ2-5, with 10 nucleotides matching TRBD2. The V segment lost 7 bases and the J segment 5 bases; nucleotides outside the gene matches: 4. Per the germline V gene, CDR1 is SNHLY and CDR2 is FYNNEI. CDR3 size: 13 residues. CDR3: CASKRGGSETQYF. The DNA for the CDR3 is TGTGCCAGCAAGCGGGGGGGCTCGGAGACCCAGTACTTC.

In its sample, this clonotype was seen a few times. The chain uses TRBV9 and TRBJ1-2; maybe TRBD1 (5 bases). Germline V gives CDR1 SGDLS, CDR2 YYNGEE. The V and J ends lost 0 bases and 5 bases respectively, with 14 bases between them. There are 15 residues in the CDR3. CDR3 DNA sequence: TGTGCCAGCAGCGTAGGGGGGACCGGAGGGTATGGCTACACCTTC. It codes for CASSVGGTGGYGYTF.

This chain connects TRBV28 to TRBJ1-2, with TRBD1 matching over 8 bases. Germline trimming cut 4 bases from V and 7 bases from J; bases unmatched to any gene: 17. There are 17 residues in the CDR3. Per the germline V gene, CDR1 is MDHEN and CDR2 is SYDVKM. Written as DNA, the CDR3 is TGTGCCAGCAGTTGGGGCAGGGCAACAGGGGGGGCTTTTGGCTACACCTTC. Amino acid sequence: CASSWGRATGGAFGYTF.

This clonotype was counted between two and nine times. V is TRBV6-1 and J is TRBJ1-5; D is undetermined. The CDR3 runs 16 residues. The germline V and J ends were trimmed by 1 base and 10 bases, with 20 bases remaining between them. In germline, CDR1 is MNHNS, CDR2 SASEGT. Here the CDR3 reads CASSEVARGGYRPQHF. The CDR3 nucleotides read TGTGCCAGCAGTGAAGTGGCCCGGGGAGGGTATCGTCCCCAGCATTTT.

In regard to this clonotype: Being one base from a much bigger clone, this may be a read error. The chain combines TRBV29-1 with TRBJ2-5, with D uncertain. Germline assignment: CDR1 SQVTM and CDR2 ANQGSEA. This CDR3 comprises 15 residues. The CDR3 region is CSVDTFSGLQGTQYF. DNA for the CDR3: TGCAGCGTTGATACTTTCTCGGGCTTACAAGGGACCCAGTACTTC.

The CDR3 reads CSAYTGTGASNYGYTF. The CDR3 DNA reads as TGCAGTGCTTATACCGGGACAGGGGCCTCTAACTATGGCTACACCTTC. The rearrangement links TRBV20-1 to TRBJ1-2; 10 bases are shared with TRBD1. Germline assignment: CDR1 DFQATT and CDR2 SNEGSKA (reference sequence). After removal of 5 bases from V and 0 bases from J, the junction contained 9 bases not matched to a gene. The CDR3 length is 16 residues.

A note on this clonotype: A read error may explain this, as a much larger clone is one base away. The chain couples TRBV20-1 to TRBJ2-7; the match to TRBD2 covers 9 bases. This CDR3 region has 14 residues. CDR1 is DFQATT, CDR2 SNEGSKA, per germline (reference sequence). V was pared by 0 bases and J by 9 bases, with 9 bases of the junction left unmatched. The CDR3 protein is CSARDGGRAFAQYF. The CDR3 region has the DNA TGCAGTGCTAGAGACGGCGGGAGGGCCTTCGCGCAGTACTTC.

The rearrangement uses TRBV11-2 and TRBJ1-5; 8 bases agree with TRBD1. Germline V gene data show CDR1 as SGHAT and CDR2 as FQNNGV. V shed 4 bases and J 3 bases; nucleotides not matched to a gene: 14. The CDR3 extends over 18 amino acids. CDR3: CASSSSPRGQLPNQPQHF. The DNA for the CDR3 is TGTGCCAGCAGCTCCTCCCCCAGGGGGCAACTACCCAATCAGCCCCAGCATTTT.

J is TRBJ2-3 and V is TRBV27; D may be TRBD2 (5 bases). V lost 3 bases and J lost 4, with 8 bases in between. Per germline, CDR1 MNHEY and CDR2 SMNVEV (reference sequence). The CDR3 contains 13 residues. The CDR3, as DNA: TGTGCCAGCAGTTTTGGGAGTGCAGATACGCAGTATTTT. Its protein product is CASSFGSADTQYF.

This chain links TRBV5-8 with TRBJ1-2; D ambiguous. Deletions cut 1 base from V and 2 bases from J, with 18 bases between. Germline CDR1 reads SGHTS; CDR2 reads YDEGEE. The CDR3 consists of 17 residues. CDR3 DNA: TGTGCCAGCAGCTTGTATCCGAAGGACGATCCGAACTATGGCTACACCTTC. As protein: CASSLYPKDDPNYGYTF.

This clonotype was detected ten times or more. The CDR3 region is CSVAGTQAYEQYF. The CDR3 coding sequence is TGCAGCGTAGCAGGGACGCAGGCCTACGAGCAGTACTTC. The chain has TRBV29-1 and TRBJ2-7; the D call may be TRBD1 or TRBD2 (5 bases each). Germline loops: CDR1 SQVTM, CDR2 ANQGSEA. This CDR3 region has 13 residues. Trimming pared 6 bases from V and 2 bases from J, leaving 14 bases between.

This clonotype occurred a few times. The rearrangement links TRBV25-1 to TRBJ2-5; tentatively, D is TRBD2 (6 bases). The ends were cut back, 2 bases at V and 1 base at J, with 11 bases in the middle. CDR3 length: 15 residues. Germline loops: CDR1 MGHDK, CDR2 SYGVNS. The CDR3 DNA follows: TGTGCCAGCAGTGAAGGAGGGGCTATCCAAGAGACCCAGTACTTC. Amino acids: CASSEGGAIQETQYF.

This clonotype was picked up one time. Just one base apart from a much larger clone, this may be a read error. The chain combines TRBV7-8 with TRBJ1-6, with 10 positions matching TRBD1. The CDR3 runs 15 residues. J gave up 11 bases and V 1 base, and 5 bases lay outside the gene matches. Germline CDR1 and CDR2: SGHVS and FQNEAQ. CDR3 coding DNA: TGTGCCAGCAGCTTAGGGGGACAGGGGAAAACACCCCTCCACTTT. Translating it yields CASSLGGQGKTPLHF.

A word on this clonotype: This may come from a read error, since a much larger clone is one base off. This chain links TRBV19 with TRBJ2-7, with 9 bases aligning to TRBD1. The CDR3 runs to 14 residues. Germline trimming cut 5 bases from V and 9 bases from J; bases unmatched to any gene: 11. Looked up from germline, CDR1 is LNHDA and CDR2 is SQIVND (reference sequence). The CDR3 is CASSAGTGLLGQYF. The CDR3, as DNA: TGTGCCAGTAGTGCCGGGACAGGGCTCCTCGGGCAGTACTTC.

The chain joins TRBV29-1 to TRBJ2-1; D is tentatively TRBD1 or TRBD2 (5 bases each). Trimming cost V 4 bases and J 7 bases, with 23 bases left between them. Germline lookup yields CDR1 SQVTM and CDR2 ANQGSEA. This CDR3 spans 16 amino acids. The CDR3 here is CSVGDPGTIPLNEQFF. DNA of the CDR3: TGCAGCGTTGGGGACCCGGGGACCATTCCCCTAAATGAGCAGTTCTTC.

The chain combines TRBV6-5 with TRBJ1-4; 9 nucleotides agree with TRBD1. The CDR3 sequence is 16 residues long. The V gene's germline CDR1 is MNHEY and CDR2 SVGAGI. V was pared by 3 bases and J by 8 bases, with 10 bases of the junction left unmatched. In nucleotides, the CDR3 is TGTGCCAGCAGTTATCTTTTCGGGGACAGGGACGAAAAACTGTTTTTT. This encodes CASSYLFGDRDEKLFF.

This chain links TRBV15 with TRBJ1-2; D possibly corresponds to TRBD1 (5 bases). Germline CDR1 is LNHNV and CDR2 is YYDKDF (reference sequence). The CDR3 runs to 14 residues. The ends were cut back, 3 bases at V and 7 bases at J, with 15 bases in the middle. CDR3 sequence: CATSSYKGPLGYTF. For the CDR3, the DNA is TGTGCCACCAGCAGTTACAAGGGGCCGCTTGGCTACACCTTC.

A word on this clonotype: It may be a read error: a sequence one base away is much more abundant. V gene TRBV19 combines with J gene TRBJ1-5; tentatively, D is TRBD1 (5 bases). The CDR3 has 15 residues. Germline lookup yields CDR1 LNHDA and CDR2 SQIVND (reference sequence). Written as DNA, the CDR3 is TGTACCAGCGGGACGCCCTACTTAGATCCTCAGCCCCAGCATTTT. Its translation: CTSGTPYLDPQPQHF.

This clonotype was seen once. The CDR3 DNA reads as TGTGCCAGCAGTTACGGCTCGGGTAAATACAATGAGCAGTTCTTC. Its protein product is CASSYGSGKYNEQFF. The V call is TRBV6-5, the J call TRBJ2-1; no firm D call. The germline V and J ends were trimmed by 2 bases and 4 bases, with 12 bases remaining between them. Germline lookup yields CDR1 MNHEY and CDR2 SVGAGI. The CDR3 runs to 15 residues.

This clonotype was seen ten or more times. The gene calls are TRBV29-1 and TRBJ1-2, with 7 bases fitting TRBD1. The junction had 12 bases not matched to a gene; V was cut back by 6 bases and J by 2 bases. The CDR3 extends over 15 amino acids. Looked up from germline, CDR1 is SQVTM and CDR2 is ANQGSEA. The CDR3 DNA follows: TGCAGCGTCTACTTAGGGGGCAGGGGGAACTATGGCTACACCTTC. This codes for CSVYLGGRGNYGYTF.

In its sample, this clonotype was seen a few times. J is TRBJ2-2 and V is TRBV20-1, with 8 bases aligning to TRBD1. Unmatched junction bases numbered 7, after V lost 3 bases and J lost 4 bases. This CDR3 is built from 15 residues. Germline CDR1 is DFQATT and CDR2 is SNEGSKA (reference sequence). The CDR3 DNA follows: TGCAGTGCTAGGCCCCGGACAGGGAGCACCGGGGAGCTGTTTTTT. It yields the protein CSARPRTGSTGELFF.

This CDR3 reads CSVETGRGYTF. The CDR3 DNA follows: TGCAGCGTGGAGACAGGACGAGGCTACACCTTC. This chain uses TRBV29-1 with TRBJ1-2; tentative D call: TRBD1 (6 bases). CDR1 is SQVTM and CDR2 is ANQGSEA in the germline V gene. Trimming shortened V by 6 bases and J by 8 bases, and 13 bases separated the two germline ends. The CDR3 runs to 11 residues.

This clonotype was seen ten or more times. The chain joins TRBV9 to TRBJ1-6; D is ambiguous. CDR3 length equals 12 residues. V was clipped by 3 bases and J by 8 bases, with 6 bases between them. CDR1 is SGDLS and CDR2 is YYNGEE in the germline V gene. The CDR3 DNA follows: TGTGCCAGCAGCGCCGGGGATTCACCCCTCCACTTT. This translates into CASSAGDSPLHF. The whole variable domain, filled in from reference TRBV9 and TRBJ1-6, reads DSGVTQTPKHLITATGQRVTLRCSPRSGDLSVYWYQQSLDQGLQFLIQYYNGEERAKGNILERFSAQQFPDLHSELNLSSLELGDSALYFCASSAGDSPLHFGNGTRLTVT.

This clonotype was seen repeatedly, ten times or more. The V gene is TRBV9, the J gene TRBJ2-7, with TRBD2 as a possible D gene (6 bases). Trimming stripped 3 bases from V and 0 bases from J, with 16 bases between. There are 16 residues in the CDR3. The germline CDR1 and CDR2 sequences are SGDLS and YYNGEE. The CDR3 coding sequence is TGTGCCAGCAGCGCTGGGGAGCGGGCGAGCTCCTACGAGCAGTACTTC. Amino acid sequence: CASSAGERASSYEQYF.

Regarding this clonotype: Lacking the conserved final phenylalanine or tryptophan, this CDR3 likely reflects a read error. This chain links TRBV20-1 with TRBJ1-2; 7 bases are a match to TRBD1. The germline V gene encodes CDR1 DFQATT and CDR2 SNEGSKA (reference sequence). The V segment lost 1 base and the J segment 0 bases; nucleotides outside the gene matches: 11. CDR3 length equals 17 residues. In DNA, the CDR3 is TGCAGTGCTAGAGTGCGTGACAGGGTCCTGACTAACTATGGCTACACCCTC. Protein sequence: CSARVRDRVLTNYGYTL.